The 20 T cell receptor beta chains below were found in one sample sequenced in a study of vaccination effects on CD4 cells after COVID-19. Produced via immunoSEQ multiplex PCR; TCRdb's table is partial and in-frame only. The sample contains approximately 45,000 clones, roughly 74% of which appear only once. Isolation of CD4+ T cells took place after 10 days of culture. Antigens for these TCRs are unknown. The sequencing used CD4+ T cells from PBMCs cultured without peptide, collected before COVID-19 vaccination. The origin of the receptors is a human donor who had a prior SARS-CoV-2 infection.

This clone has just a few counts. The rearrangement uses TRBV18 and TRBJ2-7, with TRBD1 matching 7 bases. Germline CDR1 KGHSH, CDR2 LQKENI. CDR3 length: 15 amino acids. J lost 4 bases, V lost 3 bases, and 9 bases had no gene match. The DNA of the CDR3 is TGTGCCAGCTCACCGGACAGGTTTAAGATTTACGAGCAGTACTTC. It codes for CASSPDRFKIYEQYF.

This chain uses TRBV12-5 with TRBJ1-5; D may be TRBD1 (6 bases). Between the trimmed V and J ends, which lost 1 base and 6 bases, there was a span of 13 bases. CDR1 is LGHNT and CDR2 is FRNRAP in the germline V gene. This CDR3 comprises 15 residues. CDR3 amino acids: CASGLAEAGAQPQHF. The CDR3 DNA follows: TGTGCTAGTGGTTTGGCAGAAGCGGGGGCTCAGCCCCAGCATTTT.

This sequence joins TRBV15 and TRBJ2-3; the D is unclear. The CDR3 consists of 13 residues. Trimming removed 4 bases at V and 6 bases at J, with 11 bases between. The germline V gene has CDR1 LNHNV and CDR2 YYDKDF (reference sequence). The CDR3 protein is CATSKILWDTQYF. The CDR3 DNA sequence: TGTGCCACCAGCAAGATCTTATGGGATACGCAGTATTTT.

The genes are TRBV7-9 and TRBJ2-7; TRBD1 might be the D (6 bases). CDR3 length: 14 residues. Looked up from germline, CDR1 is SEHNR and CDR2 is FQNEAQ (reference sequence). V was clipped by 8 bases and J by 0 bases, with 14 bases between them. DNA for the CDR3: TGTGCCAGCGCAGGGGTTCAGAGCTCCTACGAGCAGTACTTC. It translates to CASAGVQSSYEQYF.

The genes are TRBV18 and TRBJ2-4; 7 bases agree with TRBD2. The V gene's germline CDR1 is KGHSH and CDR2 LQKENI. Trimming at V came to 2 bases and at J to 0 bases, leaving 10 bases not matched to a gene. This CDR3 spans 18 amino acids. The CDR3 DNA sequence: TGTGCCAGCTCACCATCGCGGGGGAATAGCCTAGCCAAAAACATTCAGTACTTC. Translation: CASSPSRGNSLAKNIQYF.

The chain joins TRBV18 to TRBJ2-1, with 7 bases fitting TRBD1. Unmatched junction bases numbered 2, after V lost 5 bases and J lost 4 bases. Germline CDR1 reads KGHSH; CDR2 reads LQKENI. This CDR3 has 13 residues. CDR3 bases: TGTGCCAGCTCAGGGGACAGTTACAATGAGCAGTTCTTC. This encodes CASSGDSYNEQFF.

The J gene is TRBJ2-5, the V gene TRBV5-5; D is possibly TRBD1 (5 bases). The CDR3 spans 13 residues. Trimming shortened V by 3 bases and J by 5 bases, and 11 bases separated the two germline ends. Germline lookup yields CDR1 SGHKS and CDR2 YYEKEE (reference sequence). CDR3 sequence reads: CASSSQGSETQYF. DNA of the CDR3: TGTGCCAGCAGCTCCCAGGGTTCGGAGACCCAGTACTTC.

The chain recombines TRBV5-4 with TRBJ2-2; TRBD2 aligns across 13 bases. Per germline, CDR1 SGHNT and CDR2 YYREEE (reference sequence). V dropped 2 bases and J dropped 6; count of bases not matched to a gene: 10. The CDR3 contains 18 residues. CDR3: CASSFIWTSGGGSGELFF. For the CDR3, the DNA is TGTGCCAGCAGCTTCATCTGGACTAGCGGGGGTGGATCCGGGGAGCTGTTTTTT.

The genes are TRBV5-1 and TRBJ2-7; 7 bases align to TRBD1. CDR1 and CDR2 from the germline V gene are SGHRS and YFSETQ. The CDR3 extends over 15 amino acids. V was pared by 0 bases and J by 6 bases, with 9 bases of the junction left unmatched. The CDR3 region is CASSLGMGQSSEQYF. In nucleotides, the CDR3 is TGCGCCAGCAGCTTGGGGATGGGACAGTCGTCCGAGCAGTACTTC. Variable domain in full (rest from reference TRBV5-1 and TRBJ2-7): KAGVTQTPRYLIKTRGQQVTLSCSPISGHRSVSWYQQTPGQGLQFLFEYFSETQRNKGNFPGRFSGRQFSNSRSEMNVSTLELGDSALYLCASSLGMGQSSEQYFGPGTRLTVT.

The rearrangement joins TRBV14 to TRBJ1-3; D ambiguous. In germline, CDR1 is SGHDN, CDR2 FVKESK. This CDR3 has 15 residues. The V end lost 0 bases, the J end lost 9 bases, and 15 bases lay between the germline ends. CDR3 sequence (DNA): TGTGCCAGCAGCCAAGAAGTGGGCTTTTACGGCACCATATATTTT. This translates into CASSQEVGFYGTIYF.

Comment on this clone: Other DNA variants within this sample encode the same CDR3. This chain's CDR3 is CASSLGGTRGTDTQYF. The DNA for the CDR3 is TGCGCCAGCAGCTTGGGGGGCACCCGGGGCACAGATACGCAGTATTTT. This chain uses TRBV5-1 with TRBJ2-3; D is perhaps TRBD1 (5 bases). CDR3 length equals 16 residues. V was clipped by 0 bases and J by 1 base, with 12 bases between them. Germline V gene data show CDR1 as SGHRS and CDR2 as YFSETQ.

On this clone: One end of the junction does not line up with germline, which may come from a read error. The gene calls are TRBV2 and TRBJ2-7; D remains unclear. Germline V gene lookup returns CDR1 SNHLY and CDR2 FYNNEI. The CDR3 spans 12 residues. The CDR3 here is CASSVVSRGGFF. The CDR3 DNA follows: TGTGCCAGCAGTGTCGTTTCTAGAGGTGGATTTTTC.

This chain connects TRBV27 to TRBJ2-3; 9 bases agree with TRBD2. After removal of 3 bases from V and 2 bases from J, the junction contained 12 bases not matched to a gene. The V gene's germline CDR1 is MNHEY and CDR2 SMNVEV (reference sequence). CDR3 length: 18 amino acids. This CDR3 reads CASSFGSGRLVDTDTQYF. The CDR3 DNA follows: TGTGCCAGCAGTTTCGGTAGCGGGAGATTGGTCGACACAGATACGCAGTATTTT.

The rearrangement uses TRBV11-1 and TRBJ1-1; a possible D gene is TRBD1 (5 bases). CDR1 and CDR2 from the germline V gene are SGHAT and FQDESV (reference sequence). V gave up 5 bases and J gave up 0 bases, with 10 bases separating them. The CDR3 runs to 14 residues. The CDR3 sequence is CASSLGTVNTEAFF. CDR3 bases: TGTGCCAGCAGCCTGGGGACGGTGAACACTGAAGCTTTCTTT.

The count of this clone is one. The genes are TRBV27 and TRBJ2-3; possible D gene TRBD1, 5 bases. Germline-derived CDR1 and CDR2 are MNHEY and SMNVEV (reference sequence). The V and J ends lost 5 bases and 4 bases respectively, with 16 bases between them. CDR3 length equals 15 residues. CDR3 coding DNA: TGTGCCAGCAGTCCCTTGGGGCTGAGTTCAGATACGCAGTATTTT. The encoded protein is CASSPLGLSSDTQYF.

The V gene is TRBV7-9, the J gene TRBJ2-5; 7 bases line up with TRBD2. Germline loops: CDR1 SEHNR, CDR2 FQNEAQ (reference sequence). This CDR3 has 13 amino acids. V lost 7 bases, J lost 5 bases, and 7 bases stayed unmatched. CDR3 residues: CASTPVGGETQYF. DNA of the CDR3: TGTGCCAGCACCCCAGTGGGGGGGGAGACCCAGTACTTC.

The CDR3 sequence: CASSSPQETQYF. The CDR3 bases are TGCGCCAGCAGCTCCCCCCAAGAGACCCAGTACTTC. V usage is TRBV5-1 and J usage is TRBJ2-5; D uncertain. The V gene lost 3 bases and the J gene lost 1 base, with 4 bases spanning the gap. The length of the CDR3 is 12 residues. Germline V gene sequence: CDR1 SGHRS, CDR2 YFSETQ.

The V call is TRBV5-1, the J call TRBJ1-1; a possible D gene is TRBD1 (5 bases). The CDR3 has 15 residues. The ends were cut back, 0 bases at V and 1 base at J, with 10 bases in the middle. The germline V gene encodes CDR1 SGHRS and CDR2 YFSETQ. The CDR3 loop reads CASSLGFGGNTEAFF. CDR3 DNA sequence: TGCGCCAGCAGCTTGGGGTTTGGGGGGAACACTGAAGCTTTCTTT.

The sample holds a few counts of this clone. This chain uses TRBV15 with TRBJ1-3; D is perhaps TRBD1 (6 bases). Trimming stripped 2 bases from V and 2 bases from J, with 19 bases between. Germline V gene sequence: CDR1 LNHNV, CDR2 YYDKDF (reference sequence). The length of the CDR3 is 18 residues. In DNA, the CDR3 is TGTGCCACCAGCAGAAGGAGGGGGTTTGCCGATCCTGGAAACACCATATATTTT. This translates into CATSRRRGFADPGNTIYF. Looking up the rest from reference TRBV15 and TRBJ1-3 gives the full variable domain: DAMVIQNPRYQVTQFGKPVTLSCSQTLNHNVMYWYQQKSSQAPKLLFHYYDKDFNNEADTPDNFQSRRPNTSFCFLDIRSPGLGDTAMYLCATSRRRGFADPGNTIYFGEGSWLTVV.

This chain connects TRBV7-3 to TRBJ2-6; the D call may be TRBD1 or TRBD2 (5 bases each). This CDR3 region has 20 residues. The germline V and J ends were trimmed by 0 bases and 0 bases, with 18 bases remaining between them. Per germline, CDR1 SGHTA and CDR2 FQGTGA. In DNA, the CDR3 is TGTGCCAGCAGCTTAACGGGGACCGCTCATTTCAGCTCTGGGGCCAACGTCCTGACTTTC. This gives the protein CASSLTGTAHFSSGANVLTF. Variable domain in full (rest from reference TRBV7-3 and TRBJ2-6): GAGVSQTPSNKVTEKGKYVELRCDPISGHTALYWYRQSLGQGPEFLIYFQGTGAADDSGLPNDRFFAVRPEGSVSTLKIQRTERGDSAVYLCASSLTGTAHFSSGANVLTFGAGSRLTVL.